These T cell receptor beta chains were read from a single sample in a study of regulatory T cells in long-lasting Graves disease. TCRdb redid the calling of the multiplex PCR reads with MiXCR, one entry per CDR3 protein. The sample has around 250,000 distinct CDR3 sequences; roughly 18% are singletons. The sample was also reused in another study, on T cells in Graves' hyperthyroidism and ophthalmopathy.

The sequencing used peripheral blood mononuclear cells (PBMCs), collected at new diagnosis, from a patient treated with antithyroid drugs. The origin of the receptors is a woman in her thirties with Graves disease. Both conserved end residues are part of each CDR3. Each record gives: J gene, V gene, D gene, clone size, CDR3 protein, CDR3 DNA. D genes are given only for firm matches. Only part of the rows carry a size: once, few, many, or a class if the clone is expanded.

TRBJ1-2,TRBV20-1,-,many,CSARVSNYGYTF,TGCAGTGCTAGAGTTTCTAACTATGGCTACACCTTC
TRBJ2-5,TRBV12-3/TRBV12-4,TRBD2,many,CASSSTSKGRETQYF,TGTGCCAGCAGTTCGACTAGCAAGGGAAGAGAGACCCAGTACTTC
TRBJ1-5,TRBV19,-,many,CASSIGRQPQHF,TGTGCCAGTAGTATCGGCCGACAGCCCCAGCATTTT
TRBJ1-2,TRBV6-2/TRBV6-3,TRBD1,many,CASSYGWGQGIDYGYTF,TGTGCCAGCAGTTACGGATGGGGACAGGGGATTGACTATGGCTACACCTTC
TRBJ1-1,TRBV5-4,-,few,CASSLGAPGGTEAFF,TGTGCCAGCAGCTTGGGGGCCCCCGGGGGCACTGAAGCTTTCTTT
TRBJ2-1,TRBV14,TRBD2,many,CASSVSGGVSSYNEQFF,TGTGCCAGCAGCGTAAGCGGGGGGGTGAGCTCCTACAATGAGCAGTTCTTC
TRBJ2-1,TRBV6-2/TRBV6-3,-,many,CASSYLSRRDNEQFF,TGTGCCAGCAGTTACCTGAGCCGCCGGGACAATGAGCAGTTCTTC
TRBJ1-3,TRBV7-2,-,many,CASSPGTTGNTIYF,TGTGCCAGCAGCCCGGGGACAACTGGAAACACCATATATTTT
TRBJ1-3,TRBV7-2,-,-,CASSPMSSGNTIYF,TGTGCCAGCAGCCCGATGAGCTCTGGAAACACCATATATTTT
TRBJ1-1,TRBV18,-,many,CASSPQGRDTEAFF,TGTGCCAGCTCACCCCAGGGGAGGGACACTGAAGCTTTCTTT
TRBJ1-1,TRBV20-1,-,many,CSARDLRGKTEAFF,TGCAGTGCTAGAGATCTGCGGGGAAAAACTGAAGCTTTCTTT
TRBJ2-3,TRBV20-1,-,many,CSARAKTVLTDTQYF,TGCAGTGCTAGAGCGAAGACAGTCCTCACAGATACGCAGTATTTT
TRBJ1-4,TRBV6-5,-,-,CASSYSRTTTNEKLFF,TGTGCCAGCAGTTACTCGAGGACCACAACTAATGAAAAACTGTTTTTT
TRBJ2-3,TRBV7-2,-,-,CASSSDIRTDTQYF,TGTGCCAGCAGCTCAGACATACGCACAGATACGCAGTATTTT
TRBJ1-5,TRBV15,TRBD1,few,CATGQGLGLTNQPQHF,TGTGCCACTGGACAGGGGCTAGGGCTCACTAATCAGCCCCAGCATTTT
TRBJ2-7,TRBV2,TRBD1,many,CASSDHGTGGSYEQYF,TGTGCCAGCAGTGACCACGGGACAGGGGGCTCCTACGAGCAGTACTTC
TRBJ2-2,TRBV20-1,-,-,CSAEDRYTGELFF,TGCAGTGCTGAGGACAGATACACCGGGGAGCTGTTTTTT
TRBJ1-1,TRBV20-1,-,many,CSARVPGPLSTEAFF,TGCAGTGCTAGAGTCCCGGGGCCGTTGAGTACTGAAGCTTTCTTT
TRBJ1-2,TRBV10-2,-,-,CASSDAETNYGYTF,TGCGCCAGCAGTGACGCAGAGACTAACTATGGCTACACCTTC
TRBJ2-3,TRBV2,-,many,CASSEGVGYLKGTQYF,TGTGCCAGCAGTGAAGGGGTCGGGTATTTGAAAGGTACGCAGTATTTT
TRBJ1-1,TRBV20-1,TRBD1,many,CSARGTVKNTEAFF,TGCAGTGCTAGGGGGACAGTGAAGAACACTGAAGCTTTCTTT
TRBJ2-3,TRBV4-2,TRBD2,few,CASSQSQAGRHTDTQYF,TGTGCCAGCAGCCAATCTCAAGCGGGGCGACACACAGATACGCAGTATTTT
TRBJ1-3,TRBV7-9,-,many,CASSASFGRLSSGNTIYF,TGTGCCAGCAGCGCCTCCTTTGGACGCCTAAGCTCTGGAAACACCATATATTTT
TRBJ2-5,TRBV7-9,TRBD1,many,CASSLQGYQETQYF,TGTGCCAGCAGTTTACAGGGGTACCAAGAGACCCAGTACTTC
TRBJ1-1,TRBV12-3/TRBV12-4,-,many,CASSLGTVTEAFF,TGTGCCAGCAGTTTAGGAACGGTCACTGAAGCTTTCTTT
TRBJ1-4,TRBV7-6,-,many,CASSWGGGLNEKLFF,TGTGCCAGCAGCTGGGGGGGGGGCTTGAATGAAAAACTGTTTTTT
TRBJ2-1,TRBV9,TRBD1,many,CASSGGDRTYNEQFF,TGTGCCAGCAGCGGCGGGGACAGGACCTACAATGAGCAGTTCTTC
TRBJ2-1,TRBV4-1,-,many,CASSQPTGRSYNEQFF,TGCGCCAGCAGCCAACCTACAGGGAGGTCCTACAATGAGCAGTTCTTC
TRBJ1-3,TRBV7-8,-,many,CASSLGREDTIYF,TGTGCCAGCAGCTTAGGAAGGGAAGACACCATATATTTT
TRBJ2-5,TRBV20-1,TRBD2,many,CSAEGLAGEYQETQYF,TGCAGTGCCGAAGGCCTAGCGGGGGAGTACCAAGAGACCCAGTACTTC
TRBJ2-3,TRBV7-3,-,many,CASSKDYLSTDTQYF,TGTGCCAGCAGCAAGGATTATCTTAGCACAGATACGCAGTATTTT
TRBJ1-6,TRBV20-1,-,many,CSASRDGYSPLHF,TGCAGTGCTAGCCGGGACGGTTATTCACCCCTCCACTTT
TRBJ1-2,TRBV14,-,many,CASSPQREYGYTF,TGTGCCAGCAGCCCGCAAAGGGAATATGGCTACACCTTC
TRBJ2-4,TRBV5-1,-,many,CASSGRLGGELLAKNIQYF,TGCGCCAGCAGCGGAAGACTAGGGGGGGAACTTTTAGCCAAAAACATTCAGTACTTC
TRBJ1-5,TRBV7-2,-,many,CASSLIWGRVDQPQHF,TGTGCCAGCAGCTTAATCTGGGGCAGGGTTGATCAGCCCCAGCATTTT
TRBJ1-1,TRBV20-1,-,many,CSARDYWADNTEAFF,TGCAGTGCTAGAGATTATTGGGCTGATAACACTGAAGCTTTCTTT
TRBJ1-3,TRBV12-3/TRBV12-4,-,many,CASSLSGRGSSGNTIYF,TGTGCCAGCAGTTTGAGTGGGAGGGGTAGCTCTGGAAACACCATATATTTT
TRBJ2-7,TRBV20-1,TRBD2,many,CSATKRGEWEQYF,TGCAGTGCTACCAAGCGGGGGGAATGGGAGCAGTACTTC
TRBJ1-5,TRBV3-1,-,many,CASSRKGVGQPQHF,TGTGCCAGCAGCCGGAAGGGGGTTGGACAGCCCCAGCATTTT
TRBJ2-3,TRBV20-1,TRBD2,many,CSARSTSGGGGIDTQYF,TGCAGTGCTAGATCGACTAGCGGGGGGGGGGGCATAGATACGCAGTATTTT
TRBJ2-6,TRBV20-1,TRBD1,few,CSARDSGTAGANVLTF,TGCAGTGCTAGAGATTCTGGGACAGCCGGGGCCAACGTCCTGACTTTC
TRBJ1-5,TRBV29-1,-,many,CSVVEGLLGDQPQHF,TGCAGCGTCGTAGAAGGGTTACTCGGGGATCAGCCCCAGCATTTT
TRBJ1-1,TRBV20-1,-,many,CSARSSPGDREAFF,TGCAGTGCTAGATCCAGCCCGGGGGATCGTGAAGCTTTCTTT
TRBJ2-5,TRBV24-1,-,few,CATSDSSVKETQYF,TGTGCCACCAGTGACTCTAGCGTTAAAGAGACCCAGTACTTC
TRBJ2-7,TRBV4-1,-,many,CASSQENTDQQYF,TGCGCCAGCAGCCAAGAGAACACAGATCAGCAGTACTTC
TRBJ2-3,TRBV6-2/TRBV6-3,TRBD1,many,CASSWERTGGTDTQYF,TGTGCCAGCAGTTGGGAAAGGACAGGTGGGACAGATACGCAGTATTTT
TRBJ2-3,TRBV20-1,-,many,CSAGGPSTDTQYF,TGCAGTGCAGGGGGACCAAGCACAGATACGCAGTATTTT
TRBJ2-2,TRBV5-4,TRBD1,-,CASRKLTGTGETGELFF,TGTGCCAGTAGAAAGCTTACCGGGACAGGGGAAACCGGGGAGCTGTTTTTT
TRBJ2-2,TRBV18,TRBD1,many,CASSRQDRTGELFF,TGTGCCAGCTCACGACAGGACAGGACCGGGGAGCTGTTTTTT
TRBJ1-5,TRBV27,TRBD1,many,CASSSRQGIYQPQHF,TGTGCCAGCAGTTCAAGACAGGGGATCTATCAGCCCCAGCATTTT
TRBJ1-5,TRBV6-1,TRBD1,many,CASKPGQGKPQHF,TGTGCCAGCAAACCGGGACAGGGCAAGCCCCAGCATTTT
TRBJ1-6,TRBV20-1,-,many,CSASPLTGSGSPLHF,TGCAGTGCTTCACCTCTGACGGGGAGCGGGTCACCCCTCCACTTT
TRBJ2-4,TRBV13,TRBD1,many,CASSVGTVGKNIQYF,TGTGCCAGCAGCGTAGGGACAGTCGGCAAAAACATTCAGTACTTC
TRBJ1-6,TRBV6-1,-,many,CASSDPLRGRSSPLHF,TGTGCCAGCAGTGACCCTCTCCGGGGGAGGAGTTCACCCCTCCACTTT
TRBJ1-1,TRBV6-1,-,many,CASSEDLESRAFF,TGTGCCAGCAGTGAAGACCTCGAGTCGCGGGCTTTCTTT
TRBJ2-3,TRBV28,TRBD2,many,CASSFWGTSGELADTQYF,TGTGCCAGCAGTTTCTGGGGAACTAGCGGGGAGCTAGCAGATACGCAGTATTTT
TRBJ1-3,TRBV10-3,TRBD1,many,CAISEPTGSGNTIYF,TGTGCCATCAGTGAGCCGACAGGGTCTGGAAACACCATATATTTT